Following are 32 T cell receptor beta chains from one sample sequenced in a study of blood T cell repertoires in COVID-19. Sequencing was performed with immunoSEQ multiplex PCR; in TCRdb, only in-frame clones are kept and a portion is missing. The sample has 300,000 or so clones; 89% are singletons. Source material: PBMCs or T cells enriched from blood (not recorded which). The source is a woman between 45 and 65 years old who had been exposed to COVID-19.

The chain couples TRBV28 to TRBJ1-5, with TRBD1 matching 8 bases. CDR1 is MDHEN, CDR2 SYDVKM, per germline. The CDR3 has 17 amino acids. V gave up 5 bases and J gave up 0 bases; unmatched junction bases: 9. The CDR3 DNA reads TGTGCCAGCAGTCAAGGACAGGGAGTCAATAGCAATCAGCCCCAGCATTTT. It codes for CASSQGQGVNSNQPQHF.

V and J are TRBV28 and TRBJ2-7; tentatively, D is TRBD2 (6 bases). The length of the CDR3 is 14 residues. Germline V gene sequence: CDR1 MDHEN, CDR2 SYDVKM. The V end was cut by 3 bases, the J end by 4 bases, with 13 bases between. CDR3 amino acids: CASSLASVRYEQYF. Written as DNA, the CDR3 is TGTGCCAGCAGTTTGGCTAGCGTACGGTACGAGCAGTACTTC.

The chain is built from TRBV5-4 and TRBJ2-3; 7 nucleotides match TRBD1. The J segment lost 4 bases and the V segment lost 1 base, leaving 3 bases of the junction unmatched. The CDR3 extends over 14 amino acids. Germline CDR1 reads SGHNT; CDR2 reads YYREEE (reference sequence). CDR3 protein: CASSLRQGPDTQYF. The CDR3 DNA reads TGTGCCAGCAGCTTGAGACAGGGCCCAGATACGCAGTATTTT.

This clone was observed a single time. The chain carries TRBV6-5 and TRBJ2-5; 7 positions match TRBD1. This CDR3 is built from 15 residues. Trimming at V came to 5 bases and at J to 4 bases, leaving 10 bases not matched to a gene. From germline, CDR1 is MNHEY and CDR2 SVGAGI. In DNA form, the CDR3 reads TGTGCCAGCAGTACCAAAGGGGGCGCGGGAGAGACCCAGTACTTC. Its protein is CASSTKGGAGETQYF.

This clone showed up just a few times. CDR3 loop: CASSWGTSAYGAQYF. Here the CDR3 DNA reads TGCGCCAGCAGCTGGGGGACTAGCGCCTATGGGGCCCAGTACTTC. The rearrangement links TRBV5-1 to TRBJ2-5; the match to TRBD2 covers 10 bases. Germline lookup yields CDR1 SGHRS and CDR2 YFSETQ. The CDR3 spans 15 residues. Germline trimming cut 3 bases from V and 9 bases from J; bases unmatched to any gene: 11.

The rearrangement joins TRBV2 to TRBJ2-7; TRBD1 matches 7 bases. Germline CDR1 SNHLY, CDR2 FYNNEI. V lost 6 bases and J lost 5; bases outside the gene matches: 7. The CDR3 is made up of 13 amino acids. DNA for the CDR3: TGTGCCAGCAGGCTCACAGGGGTACACGAGCAGTACTTC. Protein sequence: CASRLTGVHEQYF.

This chain uses TRBV20-1 with TRBJ2-7; D gene ambiguous. CDR1 and CDR2 from the germline V gene are DFQATT and SNEGSKA (reference sequence). V was clipped by 6 bases and J by 3 bases, with 6 bases between them. This CDR3 is built from 10 residues. The CDR3 nucleotides are TGCAGTGCCCTAGTCTACGAGCAGTACTTC. This translates into CSALVYEQYF.

The chain recombines TRBV5-1 with TRBJ1-1; D gene unclear. Trimming took 2 bases from V and 5 from J, leaving 10 bases between them. CDR1 is SGHRS and CDR2 is YFSETQ in the germline V gene. This CDR3 has 13 residues. CDR3 DNA: TGCGCCAGCAGCTTAGGAGGGAGGACTGAAGCTTTCTTT. It is translated as CASSLGGRTEAFF.

The CDR3 DNA follows: TGTGCCATCTCAACCGTAGGGACTAGCACAGATACGCAGTATTTT. This gives the protein CAISTVGTSTDTQYF. The chain has TRBV10-3 and TRBJ2-3, with TRBD2 as a possible D gene (6 bases). Germline V gene data show CDR1 as ENHRY and CDR2 as SYGVKD. This CDR3 spans 15 amino acids. Trimming cost V 8 bases and J 0 bases, with 15 bases left between them.

The CDR3 DNA sequence: TGTGCCAGCAGTAGGGACAGGGACACTGAAGCTTTCTTT. This translates into CASSRDRDTEAFF. V usage is TRBV28 and J usage is TRBJ1-1; 9 bases are shared with TRBD1. Germline assignment: CDR1 MDHEN and CDR2 SYDVKM. V lost 5 bases and J lost 3; bases outside the gene matches: 1. This CDR3 contains 13 residues.

The V and J genes are TRBV4-1 and TRBJ1-4, with 8 nucleotides matching TRBD1. Per the germline V gene, CDR1 is MGHRA and CDR2 is YSYEKL. The CDR3 extends over 14 amino acids. V lost 1 base and J lost 7; bases outside the gene matches: 2. The DNA of the CDR3 is TGCGCCAGCAGCCAAGGTGACAGGGGTGAAAAACTGTTTTTT. As protein: CASSQGDRGEKLFF.

This chain uses TRBV3-1 (or the pseudogene TRBV3-2) with TRBJ2-7; D remains unclear. Germline lookup yields CDR1 LGHDT and CDR2 YNNKEL (reference sequence). Trimming left V 0 bases short and J 6 bases short, with 3 bases between. CDR3 size: 11 residues. The CDR3 loop is CASSQDLEQYF. The CDR3 DNA reads TGTGCCAGCAGCCAAGATCTCGAGCAGTACTTC.

This sequence joins TRBV30 and TRBJ1-4, with a possible D match to TRBD1 (6 bases). From germline, CDR1 is GTSNPN and CDR2 SVGIG (reference sequence). The CDR3 is made up of 13 amino acids. Deletions cut 5 bases from V and 8 bases from J, with 15 bases between. For the CDR3, the DNA is TGTGCCTGGGACGGGACATTGGGGGAAAAACTGTTTTTT. This gives the protein CAWDGTLGEKLFF.

The gene calls are TRBV7-9 and TRBJ2-5; 8 positions match TRBD2. CDR1 is SEHNR, CDR2 FQNEAQ, per germline (reference sequence). Losses at the gene ends were 7 bases for V and 5 bases for J; bases not matched to a gene: 6. The CDR3 totals 13 residues. CDR3 in DNA: TGTGCCAGCACCGGTCGACTAGCGGAGACCCAGTACTTC. Translation: CASTGRLAETQYF.

V usage is TRBV24-1 and J usage is TRBJ2-2; D uncertain. V dropped 0 bases and J dropped 1 base, with 5 bases sitting between them. CDR1 is KGHDR and CDR2 is SFDVKD in the germline V gene. The CDR3 extends over 15 amino acids. The CDR3 DNA reads TGTGCCACCAGTGATTTGTACGGGAACACCGGGGAGCTGTTTTTT. Translation: CATSDLYGNTGELFF.

Concerning this clone: One junction end disagrees with the germline gene, perhaps due to a read error. The chain carries TRBV7-7 and TRBJ2-7; TRBD2 matches at 10 bases. Germline CDR1 is SSHAT and CDR2 is FNYEAQ (reference sequence). The CDR3 is 17 residues long. CDR3 residues: CASSLVSERGGAYEQYF. CDR3 coding DNA: TGTGCTAGCAGCTTAGTCTCTGAGCGGGGGGGCGCCTACGAGCAGTACTTC. The full variable domain, rest sourced from reference TRBV7-7 and TRBJ2-7, is GAGVSQSPRYKVTKRGQDVTLRCDPISSHATLYWYQQALGQGPEFLTYFNYEAQPDKSGLPSDRFSAERPEGSISTLTIQRTEQRDSAMYRCASSLVSERGGAYEQYFGPGTRLTVT.

The chain combines TRBV27 with TRBJ1-2, with a weak D call TRBD1 (6 bases). Germline V CDR1 and CDR2: MNHEY, SMNVEV (reference sequence). The CDR3 runs to 16 residues. Trimming removed 5 bases from V and 0 bases from J, with 16 bases in between. DNA for the CDR3: TGTGCCAGCAGTCCCGTTGGACAGACTGCTAACTATGGCTACACCTTC. Its translation: CASSPVGQTANYGYTF.

V and J are TRBV27 and TRBJ2-1, with 7 bases aligning to TRBD2. With 1 base clipped from V and 10 bases from J, the junction kept 13 bases outside the gene matches. This CDR3 contains 16 residues. CDR1 and CDR2 from the germline V gene are MNHEY and SMNVEV (reference sequence). The CDR3 nucleotides are TGTGCCAGCAGTTTATGGGACCCGACCTTGGGGGGGGAGCAGTTCTTC. It is translated as CASSLWDPTLGGEQFF.

The chain has TRBV5-4 and TRBJ2-7, with 7 bases aligning to TRBD2. The CDR3 totals 15 residues. Germline trimming cut 0 bases from V and 2 bases from J; bases unmatched to any gene: 5. Germline V gene sequence: CDR1 SGHNT, CDR2 YYREEE (reference sequence). Written as DNA, the CDR3 is TGTGCCAGCAGCTTGGAGTACGGGGGGACCTACGAGCAGTACTTC. The encoded protein is CASSLEYGGTYEQYF.

The chain links TRBV30 to TRBJ1-1; weak D call: TRBD1 (6 bases). Germline assignment: CDR1 GTSNPN and CDR2 SVGIG (reference sequence). This CDR3 region has 13 residues. V lost 2 bases and J 1 base, leaving 8 bases between the germline ends. The DNA for the CDR3 is TGTGCCTGGAGTCGACAGGAGAACACTGAAGCTTTCTTT. The encoded protein is CAWSRQENTEAFF.

DNA of the CDR3: TGTGCCAGCAGCCAGACAGGGGGGTCCTACAATGAGCAGTTCTTC. Encoded protein: CASSQTGGSYNEQFF. This chain joins TRBV7-2 and TRBJ2-1, with 9 bases lining up with TRBD1. This CDR3 has 15 residues. V dropped 5 bases and J dropped 1; count of bases not matched to a gene: 3. CDR1 SGHTA and CDR2 FQGNSA come from the germline V gene.

This chain uses TRBV6-5 with TRBJ2-1; 10 bases line up with TRBD1. The CDR3 consists of 15 residues. V was pared by 6 bases and J by 13 bases, with 15 bases of the junction left unmatched. The germline CDR1 and CDR2 sequences are MNHEY and SVGAGI. CDR3 sequence: CASRIDRGRVEFQFF. CDR3 sequence (DNA): TGTGCCAGCAGAATTGACAGGGGGCGCGTCGAATTCCAGTTCTTC.

V gene TRBV7-9 combines with J gene TRBJ2-2; no definite D call. V gave up 5 bases and J gave up 8 bases, with 18 bases separating them. Germline V lookup: CDR1 SEHNR, CDR2 FQNEAQ (reference sequence). This CDR3 has 15 residues. This chain's CDR3 is CASSPTTVAGGELFF. In DNA form, the CDR3 reads TGTGCCAGCAGCCCCACAACAGTCGCAGGTGGGGAGCTGTTTTTT.

The chain combines TRBV2 with TRBJ2-3; 10 bases agree with TRBD2. The CDR3 loop spans 14 amino acids. Germline V gives CDR1 SNHLY, CDR2 FYNNEI. V lost 1 base and J lost 6; bases outside the gene matches: 1. CDR3 bases: TGTGCCAGCAGTGAAGAGCGGGGGGGCGATACGCAGTATTTT. This codes for CASSEERGGDTQYF.

The chain couples TRBV5-6 to TRBJ1-5; D is uncertain. The length of the CDR3 is 15 residues. The germline CDR1 and CDR2 sequences are SGHDT and YYEEEE. Trimming took 0 bases from V and 6 from J, leaving 13 bases between them. The CDR3: CASSLGLGLGQPQHF. The CDR3 DNA reads as TGTGCCAGCAGCTTGGGGTTGGGTCTAGGTCAGCCCCAGCATTTT.

This clone was recorded at least ten times. The chain employs TRBV6-1 and TRBJ2-1; D perhaps matches TRBD2 (6 bases). Germline CDR1 MNHNS, CDR2 SASEGT. V was cut by 2 bases and J by 3 bases, with 14 bases left in between. This CDR3 has 16 amino acids. The CDR3 loop is CASSEHGGTYYNEQFF. Here the CDR3 DNA reads TGTGCCAGCAGTGAACACGGGGGAACTTACTACAATGAGCAGTTCTTC.

V gene TRBV7-8 combines with J gene TRBJ1-5, with D hard to call. The CDR3 totals 17 residues. V shed 1 base and J shed 1 base, with 14 bases lying between them. Germline CDR1 is SGHVS and CDR2 is FQNEAQ. CDR3 residues: CASSLVLWERSNQPQHF. CDR3 sequence (DNA): TGTGCCAGCAGCTTAGTACTCTGGGAGCGGAGCAATCAGCCCCAGCATTTT.

The chain has TRBV5-4 and TRBJ1-2; no clear D gene. The CDR3 sequence is 13 residues long. Germline CDR1 is SGHNT and CDR2 is YYREEE (reference sequence). The germline V and J ends were trimmed by 2 bases and 5 bases, with 10 bases remaining between them. CDR3 sequence reads: CASSFGRDYGYTF. The CDR3, as DNA: TGTGCCAGCAGCTTCGGACGGGATTATGGCTACACCTTC.

The chain has TRBV11-2 and TRBJ2-1; 10 bases map to TRBD2. The germline gives CDR1 SGHAT, CDR2 FQNNGV. V trimming: 1 base; J trimming: 12 bases; junction bases outside the gene matches: 12. The CDR3 extends over 16 amino acids. This chain's CDR3 is CASSLGGKRGGHGQFF. CDR3 in DNA: TGTGCCAGCAGCTTAGGAGGGAAGCGGGGGGGCCACGGGCAGTTCTTC.

The table lists this clone with a count of one. The chain is built from TRBV5-1 and TRBJ1-4; TRBD1 matches at 7 bases. This CDR3 is built from 15 residues. Trimming took 3 bases from V and 5 from J; bases not matched to a gene: 7. Germline CDR1 reads SGHRS; CDR2 reads YFSETQ. The CDR3 protein is CASSSQTGANEKLFF. The CDR3 nucleotides read TGCGCCAGCAGCTCCCAAACAGGGGCGAATGAAAAACTGTTTTTT.

The rearrangement links TRBV4-1 to TRBJ1-5, with D perhaps TRBD1 (6 bases). V gave up 0 bases and J gave up 4 bases, with 13 bases separating them. The CDR3 extends over 16 amino acids. Germline V gene sequence: CDR1 MGHRA, CDR2 YSYEKL. CDR3 in amino acids: CASSQDLTGPNQPQHF. CDR3 nucleotide sequence: TGCGCCAGCAGCCAAGATTTAACAGGGCCAAATCAGCCCCAGCATTTT.

The chain recombines TRBV5-8 with TRBJ1-2; a weak D match, TRBD1 (6 bases). CDR1 SGHTS and CDR2 YDEGEE come from the germline V gene. Deletions cut 1 base from V and 2 bases from J, with 9 bases between. This CDR3 is 14 amino acids long. The chain's CDR3 is CASSLRQGNYGYTF. The CDR3 nucleotides read TGTGCCAGCAGCTTGAGGCAGGGGAACTATGGCTACACCTTC. The full variable domain, in which reference TRBV5-8 and TRBJ1-2 provide the parts outside the CDR3, is EAGVTQSPTHLIKTRGQQATLRCSPISGHTSVYWYQQALGLGLQFLLWYDEGEERNRGNFPPRFSGRQFPNYSSELNVNALELEDSALYLCASSLRQGNYGYTFGSGTRLTVV.